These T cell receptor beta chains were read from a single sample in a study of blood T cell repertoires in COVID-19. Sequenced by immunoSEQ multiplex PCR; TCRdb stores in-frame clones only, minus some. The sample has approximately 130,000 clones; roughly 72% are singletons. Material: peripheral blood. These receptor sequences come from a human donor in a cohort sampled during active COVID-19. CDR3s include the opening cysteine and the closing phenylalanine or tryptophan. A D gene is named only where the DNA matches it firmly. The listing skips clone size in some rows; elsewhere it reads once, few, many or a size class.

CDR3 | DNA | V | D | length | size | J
CASSLTTGSYNEQFF | TGTGCCAGCAGCTTAACAACAGGCTCCTACAATGAGCAGTTCTTC | TRBV9 | . | 15 | . | TRBJ2-1
CASGTSSYEQYF | TGTGCCAGTGGGACATCTTCCTACGAGCAGTACTTC | TRBV19 | . | 12 | . | TRBJ2-7
CASSEQIGGINEQYF | TGTGCCAGCAGTGAGCAGATCGGGGGGATCAACGAGCAGTACTTC | TRBV2 | TRBD2 | 15 | . | TRBJ2-7
CASSYEGSQNIQYF | TGTGCCAGCAGTTACGAGGGTAGTCAAAACATTCAGTACTTC | TRBV6-6 | . | 14 | . | TRBJ2-4
CASSHATGQGGYEQYF | TGCGCCAGCAGCCATGCAACCGGACAGGGGGGGTACGAGCAGTACTTC | TRBV4-1 | TRBD1 | 16 | once | TRBJ2-7
CAWRRLAANTGELFF | TGTGCCTGGAGGCGACTAGCGGCTAACACCGGGGAGCTGTTTTTT | TRBV30 | TRBD2 | 15 | . | TRBJ2-2
CATSAGGASNYGYTF | TGTGCCACCAGTGCGGGGGGCGCGTCCAACTATGGCTACACCTTC | TRBV24-1 | . | 15 | . | TRBJ1-2
CASSLQGNTEAFF | TGTGCCAGCAGCTTACAGGGGAACACTGAAGCTTTCTTT | TRBV7-9 | . | 13 | . | TRBJ1-1
CASSPGTEQFF | TGTGCCAGCAGCCCCGGGACAGAGCAGTTCTTC | TRBV7-3 | . | 11 | few | TRBJ2-1
CASSPPRSGGGSPLHF | TGTGCCAGCTCACCACCGAGATCTGGGGGCGGATCACCCCTCCACTTT | TRBV18 | . | 16 | . | TRBJ1-6
CASSKGTDSFYNSPLHF | TGTGCCAGCAGCAAGGGGACAGACTCTTTCTATAATTCACCCCTCCACTTT | TRBV21-1 | . | 17 | . | TRBJ1-6
CASSQGQGLQPQHF | TGTGCCAGCAGCCAAGGCCAGGGTCTGCAGCCCCAGCATTTT | TRBV4-2 | . | 14 | . | TRBJ1-5
CASSAGLAGDGELFF | TGTGCCAGCAGTGCGGGACTAGCGGGGGACGGGGAGCTGTTTTTT | TRBV25-1 | TRBD2 | 15 | few | TRBJ2-2
CASSGSQATNEKLFF | TGCGCCAGCTCGGGAAGCCAGGCAACTAATGAAAAACTGTTTTTT | TRBV4-1 | . | 15 | . | TRBJ1-4
CASSPNQETQYF | TGTGCCAGCAGTCCCAACCAAGAGACCCAGTACTTC | TRBV27 | . | 12 | . | TRBJ2-5
CASSSTLTGLRQPQHF | TGTGCCAGCAGCTCTACTCTTACAGGGTTAAGGCAGCCCCAGCATTTT | TRBV7-9 | . | 16 | . | TRBJ1-5
CASSLTSGEPQHF | TGTGCCAGCAGCTTAACGTCGGGGGAACCCCAGCATTTT | TRBV7-3 | . | 13 | . | TRBJ1-5
CASSLSGGNTGELFF | TGTGCCAGCAGCTTAAGCGGGGGGAACACCGGGGAGCTGTTTTTT | TRBV7-3 | TRBD2 | 15 | . | TRBJ2-2
CAWMRVEAFF | TGTGCCTGGATGAGGGTTGAAGCTTTCTTT | TRBV30 | . | 10 | . | TRBJ1-1
CASSQVSGGSTGELFF | TGTGCCAGCAGCCAAGTGTCAGGGGGGAGCACCGGGGAGCTGTTTTTT | TRBV3-1/TRBV3-2 | . | 16 | . | TRBJ2-2
CASSLSRQNYGYTF | TGTGCCAGCAGCTTAAGTCGCCAGAACTATGGCTACACCTTC | TRBV11-2 | . | 14 | . | TRBJ1-2
CASSYGVRGETQYF | TGTGCCAGCAGTTACGGCGTCAGGGGAGAGACCCAGTACTTC | TRBV6-2/TRBV6-3 | . | 14 | . | TRBJ2-5
CASSLVALANTDTQYF | TGTGCCAGCAGCTTAGTCGCCCTAGCGAACACAGATACGCAGTATTTT | TRBV11-2 | . | 16 | . | TRBJ2-3
CASSLGRNTEAFF | TGTGCCAGCAGCCTCGGGAGGAACACTGAAGCTTTCTTT | TRBV3-1/TRBV3-2 | . | 13 | . | TRBJ1-1
CASSFGQNTEAFF | TGTGCCAGCAGCTTCGGACAGAACACTGAAGCTTTCTTT | TRBV11-2 | . | 13 | . | TRBJ1-1
CAWSVWRSQETQYF | TGTGCCTGGAGTGTATGGAGGTCCCAAGAGACCCAGTACTTC | TRBV30 | . | 14 | . | TRBJ2-5
CASSRETVPPKNIQYF | TGTGCCAGCAGCAGAGAGACAGTCCCTCCCAAAAACATTCAGTACTTC | TRBV21-1 | . | 16 | few | TRBJ2-4
CASSGGRDGEAFF | TGCGCCAGCAGTGGCGGCAGGGATGGTGAAGCTTTCTTT | TRBV10-1 | . | 13 | few | TRBJ1-1
CASSLGHSNEQFF | TGTGCCAGCAGCTTAGGGCATTCGAATGAGCAGTTCTTC | TRBV7-9 | . | 13 | few | TRBJ2-1
CASRISGQGVYEQYF | TGTGCCAGCCGCATATCGGGACAGGGAGTCTACGAGCAGTACTTC | TRBV11-2 | TRBD1 | 15 | . | TRBJ2-7
CASRPRLAGEETQYF | TGTGCCAGCAGGCCCAGACTAGCGGGAGAAGAGACCCAGTACTTC | TRBV6-5 | TRBD2 | 15 | . | TRBJ2-5
CASSPVTAGGYTF | TGTGCCAGCAGCCCTGTGACAGCGGGCGGCTACACCTTC | TRBV7-9 | . | 13 | . | TRBJ1-2
CASSLSLGTGLDEQYF | TGTGCCAGCAGTTTGTCACTGGGGACAGGGCTGGACGAGCAGTACTTC | TRBV27 | TRBD1 | 16 | . | TRBJ2-7
CASSDAGAPSTQYF | TGTGCCAGCAGCGATGCGGGGGCCCCTAGTACGCAGTATTTT | TRBV9 | . | 14 | . | TRBJ2-3
CASSMRDVHGYTF | TGTGCCAGTAGTATGCGGGACGTGCATGGCTACACCTTC | TRBV19 | . | 13 | . | TRBJ1-2
CASSFQGSYEQYF | TGTGCCAGTAGTTTCCAGGGGTCCTACGAGCAGTACTTC | TRBV19 | . | 13 | . | TRBJ2-7
CASSYLQTGGQDTQYF | TGTGCCAGCAGTTACCTCCAGACAGGGGGCCAAGATACGCAGTATTTT | TRBV6-5 | TRBD1 | 16 | once | TRBJ2-3
CASSLGGAEGEKLFF | TGTGCCAGCAGCTTGGGGGGAGCAGAAGGGGAAAAACTGTTTTTT | TRBV5-5 | . | 15 | . | TRBJ1-4
CASSTGQGRGNQPQHF | TGTGCCAGCAGTACCGGACAGGGACGGGGCAATCAGCCCCAGCATTTT | TRBV2 | TRBD1 | 16 | . | TRBJ1-5
CASSEARFFGSGAYEQYF | TGTGCCAGCAGTGAAGCGCGGTTTTTCGGGTCAGGGGCTTACGAGCAGTACTTC | TRBV6-1 | . | 18 | . | TRBJ2-7
CATRGAETYNEQFF | TGTGCCACCAGAGGGGCGGAAACCTACAATGAGCAGTTCTTC | TRBV24-1 | . | 14 | once | TRBJ2-1